A single sample gave rise to the 28 T cell receptor beta chains below, sequenced in a study of T cells in Graves' hyperthyroidism and ophthalmopathy. Amplified TCR beta CDR3 regions came from RNA transcripts. The HTBI primer set drove a first-round RT-PCR of the TCR CDR3. TCRdb reanalysed the multiplex PCR reads using MiXCR and keeps one entry per CDR3 protein. Among some 300,000 distinct CDR3 sequences listed, around 19% were seen once. The specimen sequenced was blood. The receptors originated from a man in his fifties with Graves' ophthalmopathy.

As concerns this clonotype: At one boundary the junction diverges from the germline segment, which might be a read error. This chain joins TRBV5-1 and TRBJ2-7, with D unresolved. The CDR3 loop spans 15 amino acids. Germline CDR1 reads SGHRS; CDR2 reads YFSETQ. Written as DNA, the CDR3 is TGTGCCAGCAGCCTTGTTAGAGGACCGTTCTACGAGCAGTACTTC. This sequence encodes CASSLVRGPFYEQYF.

This clonotype was picked up a small number of times. This chain joins TRBV27 and TRBJ1-2, with no clear D. CDR3 length: 13 residues. The V end lost 4 bases, the J end lost 7 bases, and 13 bases lay between the germline ends. Germline CDR1 and CDR2: MNHEY and SMNVEV (reference sequence). DNA for the CDR3: TGTGCCAGCAGTTCTCTCTGGGGATTTGGCTACACCTTC. Protein sequence: CASSSLWGFGYTF.

This rearrangement joins TRBV3-1 to TRBJ2-1; 8 bases fit TRBD2. Germline CDR1 and CDR2: LGHDT and YNNKEL (reference sequence). CDR3 size: 16 residues. J lost 6 bases, V lost 2 bases, and 9 bases had no gene match. The CDR3 is CASSQPLAGGGNEQFF. The DNA for the CDR3 is TGTGCCAGCAGCCAACCTCTGGCGGGAGGAGGCAATGAGCAGTTCTTC.

This clonotype was seen at least ten times. This chain uses TRBV10-3 with TRBJ2-7; 7 bases fit TRBD2. Looked up from germline, CDR1 is ENHRY and CDR2 is SYGVKD. Germline trimming cut 2 bases from V and 2 bases from J; bases unmatched to any gene: 9. The CDR3 spans 16 residues. The CDR3 nucleotides read TGTGCCATCAGTGAGAGCGGGCTAGCGGTTGCCTACGAGCAGTACTTC. Its protein product is CAISESGLAVAYEQYF.

The sample holds many counts of this clonotype. This chain links TRBV6-2 or TRBV6-3 with TRBJ1-5; D unresolved. Germline CDR1 is MNHEY and CDR2 is SVGEGT. The CDR3 extends over 12 amino acids. V was shortened by 6 bases and J by 0 bases, with 3 bases between the two germline ends. Here the CDR3 DNA reads TGTGCCAGCAGAGGTAGCAATCAGCCCCAGCATTTT. It encodes CASRGSNQPQHF.

The chain joins TRBV4-1 to TRBJ1-5; maybe TRBD1 (6 bases). CDR1 is MGHRA, CDR2 YSYEKL, per germline. V was pared by 0 bases and J by 4 bases, with 10 bases between. The CDR3 loop spans 15 amino acids. The DNA for the CDR3 is TGCGCCAGCAGCCAAGACGACAGGAGGAATCAGCCCCAGCATTTT. Translated, it gives CASSQDDRRNQPQHF.

Ten or more counts support this clonotype. This rearrangement joins TRBV7-2 to TRBJ2-1; the match to TRBD1 covers 11 bases. V shed 5 bases and J 9 bases; nucleotides not matched to a gene: 6. Germline V gene data show CDR1 as SGHTA and CDR2 as FQGNSA. The CDR3 is made up of 14 amino acids. CDR3: CASSPDRGQGEQFF. The CDR3 nucleotides are TGTGCCAGCAGCCCGGACAGGGGGCAGGGTGAGCAGTTCTTC.

This clonotype appeared a few times. The V and J genes are TRBV29-1 and TRBJ2-3, with D uncertain. Germline CDR1 reads SQVTM; CDR2 reads ANQGSEA. Trimming took off 6 bases at V and 0 bases at J, with 13 bases between the two ends. The CDR3 contains 14 residues. The CDR3 spells CSVALTISTDTQYF. In DNA, the CDR3 is TGCAGCGTGGCCCTTACGATAAGCACAGATACGCAGTATTTT.

V is TRBV7-6 and J is TRBJ2-1; a possible D gene is TRBD2 (6 bases). Per the germline V gene, CDR1 is SGHVS and CDR2 is FNYEAQ. The V end was cut by 5 bases, the J end by 8 bases, with 19 bases between. CDR3 length: 15 residues. CDR3 loop: CASSPRLGPGDEQFF. The CDR3 nucleotides read TGTGCCAGCAGCCCCCGCCTGGGCCCGGGGGATGAGCAGTTCTTC.

This clonotype was detected many times. This chain connects TRBV28 to TRBJ2-7; 7 bases line up with TRBD2. After removal of 5 bases from V and 5 bases from J, the junction contained 6 bases not matched to a gene. Germline V gene data show CDR1 as MDHEN and CDR2 as SYDVKM. The CDR3 is 13 residues long. CDR3: CASSHRDYDEQYF. The CDR3 nucleotides are TGTGCCAGCAGTCATCGGGACTACGACGAGCAGTACTTC.

The table lists this clonotype with many counts. The J gene is TRBJ2-3, the V gene TRBV11-3, with 9 bases identical to TRBD2. CDR1 is SGHNT and CDR2 is YENEEA in the germline V gene. This CDR3 is 18 amino acids long. Unmatched junction bases numbered 12, after V lost 5 bases and J lost 0 bases. CDR3 sequence: CASSLSSGTSRSTDTQYF. CDR3 sequence (DNA): TGTGCCAGCAGCCTCTCCTCCGGGACTAGCAGAAGCACAGATACGCAGTATTTT.

Many counts were recorded for this clonotype. The V gene is TRBV20-1, the J gene TRBJ2-7; 7 nucleotides match TRBD1. The length of the CDR3 is 13 residues. V was pared by 1 base and J by 0 bases, with 0 bases of the junction left unmatched. The germline gives CDR1 DFQATT, CDR2 SNEGSKA (reference sequence). The DNA for the CDR3 is TGCAGTGCTAGAGGGACAGGCTCCTACGAGCAGTACTTC. As protein: CSARGTGSYEQYF.

This clonotype was recorded a few times. This sequence joins TRBV10-2 and TRBJ2-3; tentative D call: TRBD2 (7 bases). The CDR3 loop spans 17 amino acids. The germline V and J ends were trimmed by 7 bases and 4 bases, with 24 bases remaining between them. From germline, CDR1 is WSHSY and CDR2 SAAADI. CDR3 loop: CASTSGTRGGVADTQYF. In nucleotides, the CDR3 is TGCGCCAGCACCTCCGGGACCCGAGGGGGGGTTGCAGATACGCAGTATTTT.

The chain joins TRBV25-1 to TRBJ1-6; D remains ambiguous. V was shortened by 7 bases and J by 4 bases, with 11 bases between the two germline ends. The germline V gene has CDR1 MGHDK and CDR2 SYGVNS. The CDR3 sequence is 14 residues long. The CDR3: CASNTGPYNSPLHF. The CDR3 nucleotides read TGTGCCAGCAACACCGGACCTTATAATTCACCCCTCCACTTT.

The CDR3 loop reads CSAPRGTGWGYGYTF. The CDR3 DNA reads as TGCAGTGCCCCCAGGGGGACAGGGTGGGGCTATGGCTACACCTTC. V gene TRBV20-1 combines with J gene TRBJ1-2; TRBD1 aligns across 9 bases. CDR1 is DFQATT and CDR2 is SNEGSKA in the germline V gene (reference sequence). V trimming: 6 bases; J trimming: 4 bases; junction bases outside the gene matches: 12. This CDR3 has 15 amino acids.

This clonotype came up a few times. The V call is TRBV28, the J call TRBJ2-2, with D maybe TRBD2 (5 bases). The germline CDR1 and CDR2 sequences are MDHEN and SYDVKM. V was pared by 6 bases and J by 5 bases, with 13 bases between. This CDR3 contains 14 residues. The CDR3, as DNA: TGTGCCAGCAGCCCTAGAGGGCTTACCGGGGAGCTGTTTTTT. It specifies CASSPRGLTGELFF. The whole variable domain, filled in from reference TRBV28 and TRBJ2-2, reads DVKVTQSSRYLVKRTGEKVFLECVQDMDHENMFWYRQDPGLGLRLIYFSYDVKMKEKGDIPEGYSVSREKKERFSLILESASTNQTSMYLCASSPRGLTGELFFGEGSRLTVL.

This clonotype was picked up a small number of times. This chain links TRBV6-1 with TRBJ1-3, with D perhaps TRBD1 (5 bases). The CDR3 loop spans 15 amino acids. The V end lost 3 bases, the J end lost 0 bases, and 9 bases lay between the germline ends. Germline CDR1 reads MNHNS; CDR2 reads SASEGT. The chain's CDR3 is CASSDTGISGNTIYF. Written as DNA, the CDR3 is TGTGCCAGCAGTGACACAGGCATCTCTGGAAACACCATATATTTT.

The gene calls are TRBV5-6 and TRBJ2-5, with a weak D call TRBD1 (5 bases). The V end lost 3 bases, the J end lost 1 base, and 10 bases lay between the germline ends. The CDR3 length is 14 residues. Germline V lookup: CDR1 SGHDT, CDR2 YYEEEE. The CDR3 sequence: CASSSPGIQETQYF. The CDR3 DNA reads as TGTGCCAGCAGCTCCCCAGGGATCCAAGAGACCCAGTACTTC.

The rearrangement links TRBV20-1 to TRBJ2-1; 7 nucleotides line up with TRBD2. Germline CDR1 DFQATT, CDR2 SNEGSKA (reference sequence). This CDR3 contains 15 residues. Trimming removed 6 bases from V and 0 bases from J; junction bases left unmatched: 8. The CDR3 loop is CSAALAGVSYNEQFF. The CDR3 nucleotides read TGCAGTGCCGCTCTTGCGGGAGTCTCCTACAATGAGCAGTTCTTC.

This chain joins TRBV4-2 and TRBJ2-2; 14 nucleotides match TRBD2. V lost 1 base to trimming and J lost 5 bases; unmatched junction nucleotides: 6. Germline values: CDR1 LGHNA, CDR2 YNFKEQ. The CDR3 is 18 residues long. CDR3 coding DNA: TGTGCCAGCAGCCAAGGACTAGCGGGAGGGCCGAGGACCGGGGAGCTGTTTTTT. It yields the protein CASSQGLAGGPRTGELFF.

The genes are TRBV10-3 and TRBJ2-3, with TRBD2 matching over 7 bases. The CDR3 covers 17 residues. V trimming: 5 bases; J trimming: 0 bases; junction bases outside the gene matches: 11. Germline CDR1 is ENHRY and CDR2 is SYGVKD. The CDR3 DNA reads TGTGCCATCAGTCCTCTCGAGCGGGACGCTAGCACAGATACGCAGTATTTT. This encodes CAISPLERDASTDTQYF.

This clonotype was counted between two and nine times. The V call is TRBV27, the J call TRBJ1-2; D is perhaps TRBD1 (6 bases). This CDR3 has 13 amino acids. Germline CDR1 is MNHEY and CDR2 is SMNVEV (reference sequence). V shed 7 bases and J shed 4 bases, with 13 bases lying between them. The CDR3 bases are TGTGCCAGCAAGATAGGACAGACCTATGGCTACACCTTC. Protein: CASKIGQTYGYTF.

There are a few counts of this clonotype. CDR3 nucleotides: TGTGCCAGCAGCTCCAGGTTGGCCGAGCAGTACTTC. It translates to CASSSRLAEQYF. J is TRBJ2-7 and V is TRBV7-2; D unclear. Trimming stripped 4 bases from V and 6 bases from J, with 10 bases between. Germline-derived CDR1 and CDR2 are SGHTA and FQGNSA. The CDR3 is 12 amino acids.

This clonotype was picked up many times. The rearrangement links TRBV30 to TRBJ1-2; 9 bases fit TRBD1. CDR3 length: 15 residues. After removal of 2 bases from V and 6 bases from J, the junction contained 10 bases not matched to a gene. CDR1 and CDR2 (germline): GTSNPN, SVGIG (reference sequence). The DNA for the CDR3 is TGTGCCTGGAGTAAACCGGGACAGGGTCAACATGGCTACACCTTC. Its translation is CAWSKPGQGQHGYTF.

Ten or more counts support this clonotype. The chain joins TRBV2 to TRBJ2-3; 11 nucleotides agree with TRBD2. CDR3 length: 15 amino acids. The junction had 12 bases not matched to a gene; V was cut back by 5 bases and J by 11 bases. CDR1 SNHLY and CDR2 FYNNEI come from the germline V gene. The CDR3 sequence: CASSLAGGRLYGQYF. The CDR3 nucleotides read TGTGCCAGCAGTTTAGCGGGAGGGCGTCTTTATGGGCAGTATTTT.

This clonotype turned up a few times. The gene calls are TRBV5-8 and TRBJ2-1; 9 bases fit TRBD2. Germline V gene sequence: CDR1 SGHTS, CDR2 YDEGEE. V lost 10 bases to trimming and J lost 9 bases; unmatched junction nucleotides: 17. The CDR3 loop spans 15 amino acids. The CDR3 coding sequence is TGTGCCTGCCGACCCTTCGCGGGGGGGCGGCCTGAGCAGTTCTTC. It is translated as CACRPFAGGRPEQFF.

This clonotype was recorded many times. The rearrangement links TRBV12-3 or TRBV12-4 to TRBJ2-7; possibly TRBD1 for D (6 bases). The CDR3 length is 14 residues. V was cut by 8 bases and J by 3 bases, with 17 bases left in between. CDR3 DNA sequence: TGTGCCAGCGCTAGCCCGGGACAAAGCTACGAGCAGTACTTC. Its translation is CASASPGQSYEQYF.

This clonotype was seen repeatedly, ten times or more. DNA for the CDR3: TGTGCCAGCAGCGTCGGGACTAACAATGAGCAGTTCTTC. This gives the protein CASSVGTNNEQFF. This sequence joins TRBV5-6 and TRBJ2-1, with 7 nucleotides matching TRBD2. J was trimmed by 5 bases and V by 4 bases; bases with no gene match: 3. The CDR3 contains 13 residues. CDR1 and CDR2 (germline): SGHDT, YYEEEE.